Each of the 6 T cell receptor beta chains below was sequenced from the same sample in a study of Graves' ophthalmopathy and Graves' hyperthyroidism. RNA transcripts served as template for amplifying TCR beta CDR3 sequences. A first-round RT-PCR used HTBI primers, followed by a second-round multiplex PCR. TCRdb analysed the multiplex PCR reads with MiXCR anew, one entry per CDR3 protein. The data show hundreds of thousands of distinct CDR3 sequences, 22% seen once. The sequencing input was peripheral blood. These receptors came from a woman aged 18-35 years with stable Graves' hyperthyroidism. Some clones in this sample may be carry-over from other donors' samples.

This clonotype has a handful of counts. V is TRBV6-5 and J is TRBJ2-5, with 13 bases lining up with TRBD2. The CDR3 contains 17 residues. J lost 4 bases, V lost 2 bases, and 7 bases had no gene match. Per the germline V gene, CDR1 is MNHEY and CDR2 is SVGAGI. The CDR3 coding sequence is TGTGCCAGCAGTTACGCTACTAGCGGGGGGGCACCAGAGACCCAGTACTTC. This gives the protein CASSYATSGGAPETQYF.

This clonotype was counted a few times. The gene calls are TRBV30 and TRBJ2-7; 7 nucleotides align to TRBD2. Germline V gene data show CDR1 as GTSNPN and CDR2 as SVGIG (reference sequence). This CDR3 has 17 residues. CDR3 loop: CAYRGDSHQKDSYEQYF. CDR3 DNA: TGTGCGTACCGGGGGGACTCCCACCAGAAGGACTCCTACGAGCAGTACTTC. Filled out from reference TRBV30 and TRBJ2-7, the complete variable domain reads SQTIHQWPATLVQPVGSPLSLECTVEGTSNPNLYWYRQAAGRGLQLLFYSVGIGQISSEVPQNLSASRPQDRQFILSSKKLLLSDSGFYLCAYRGDSHQKDSYEQYFGPGTRLTVT.

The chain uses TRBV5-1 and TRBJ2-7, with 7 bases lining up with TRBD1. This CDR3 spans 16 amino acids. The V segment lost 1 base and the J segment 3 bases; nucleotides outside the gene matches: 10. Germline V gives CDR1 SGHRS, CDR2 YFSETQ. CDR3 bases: TGCGCCAGCAGCTTGAGCTGGGACAGAGACCTCTACGAGCAGTACTTC. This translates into CASSLSWDRDLYEQYF. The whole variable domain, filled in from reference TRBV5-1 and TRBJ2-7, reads KAGVTQTPRYLIKTRGQQVTLSCSPISGHRSVSWYQQTPGQGLQFLFEYFSETQRNKGNFPGRFSGRQFSNSRSEMNVSTLELGDSALYLCASSLSWDRDLYEQYFGPGTRLTVT.

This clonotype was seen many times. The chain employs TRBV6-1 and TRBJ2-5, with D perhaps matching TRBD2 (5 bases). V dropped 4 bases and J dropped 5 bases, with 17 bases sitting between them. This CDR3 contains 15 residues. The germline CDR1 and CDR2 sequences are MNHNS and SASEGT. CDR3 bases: TGTGCCAGCAGTGTTTCGGAGGAGGCTACGGAGACCCAGTACTTC. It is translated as CASSVSEEATETQYF.

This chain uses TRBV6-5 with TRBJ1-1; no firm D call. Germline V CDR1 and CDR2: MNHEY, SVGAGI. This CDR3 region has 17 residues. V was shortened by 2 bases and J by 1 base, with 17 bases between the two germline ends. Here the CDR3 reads CASSYPPGGDPNTEAFF. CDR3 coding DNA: TGTGCCAGCAGTTACCCCCCCGGTGGCGATCCGAACACTGAAGCTTTCTTT.

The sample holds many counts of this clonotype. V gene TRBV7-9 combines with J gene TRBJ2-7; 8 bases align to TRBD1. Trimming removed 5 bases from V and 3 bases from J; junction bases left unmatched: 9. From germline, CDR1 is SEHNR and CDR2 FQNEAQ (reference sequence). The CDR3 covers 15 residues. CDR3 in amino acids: CASSPRDRPIYEQYF. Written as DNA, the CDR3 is TGTGCCAGCAGCCCTCGGGACAGGCCAATCTACGAGCAGTACTTC.